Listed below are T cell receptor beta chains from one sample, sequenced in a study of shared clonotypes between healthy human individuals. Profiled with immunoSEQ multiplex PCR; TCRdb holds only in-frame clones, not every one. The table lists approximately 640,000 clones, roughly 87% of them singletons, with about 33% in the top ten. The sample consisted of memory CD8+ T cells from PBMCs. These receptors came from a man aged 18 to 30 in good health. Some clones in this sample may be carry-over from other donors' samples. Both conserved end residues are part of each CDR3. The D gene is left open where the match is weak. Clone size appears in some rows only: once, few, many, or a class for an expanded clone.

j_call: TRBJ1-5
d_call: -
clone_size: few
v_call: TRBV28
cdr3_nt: TGTGCCAGCAGTACTAATCATGGACAGCCCCAGCATTTT
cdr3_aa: CASSTNHGQPQHF

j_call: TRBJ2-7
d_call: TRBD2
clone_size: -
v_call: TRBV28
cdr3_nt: TGTGCCAGCAGAACCCGGCGGGAGTTCTACGAGCAGTACTTC
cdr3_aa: CASRTRREFYEQYF

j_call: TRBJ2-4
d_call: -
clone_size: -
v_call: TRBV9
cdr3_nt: TGTGCCAGCAGCGAGAGTGGTCAGTCCAAAAACATTCAGTACTTC
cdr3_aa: CASSESGQSKNIQYF

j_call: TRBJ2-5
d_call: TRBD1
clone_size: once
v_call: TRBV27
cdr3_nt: TGTGCCAGCAGTTTATTGCAGGGGGTCCCCCAAGAGACCCAGTACTTC
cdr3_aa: CASSLLQGVPQETQYF

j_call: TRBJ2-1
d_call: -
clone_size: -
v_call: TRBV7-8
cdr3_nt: TGTGCCAGCAGCTTAGGGTTTGTCAGCAATGAGCAGTTCTTC
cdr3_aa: CASSLGFVSNEQFF

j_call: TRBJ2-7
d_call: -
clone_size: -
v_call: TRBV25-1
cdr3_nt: TGTGCCAGCTCGCAGGGCCCCTACGAGCAGTACTTC
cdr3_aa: CASSQGPYEQYF

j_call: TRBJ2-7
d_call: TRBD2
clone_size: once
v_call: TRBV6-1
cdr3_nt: TGTGCCAGCAGTGAAGCGCGGGGGGCGTTGGTAGACGAGCAGTACTTC
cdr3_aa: CASSEARGALVDEQYF

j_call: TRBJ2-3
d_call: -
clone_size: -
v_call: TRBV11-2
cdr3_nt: TGTGCCAGCAGCTTAGGAGGGCGGATCGGGGGCTTCACAGATACGCAGTATTTT
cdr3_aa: CASSLGGRIGGFTDTQYF

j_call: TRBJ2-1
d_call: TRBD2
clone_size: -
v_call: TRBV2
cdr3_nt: TGTGCCAGTTGGGGGGGACACTCTAGCGGGAGATACTACAATGAGCAGTTCTTC
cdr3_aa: CASWGGHSSGRYYNEQFF

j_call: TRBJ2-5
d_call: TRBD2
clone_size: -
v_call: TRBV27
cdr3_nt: TGTGCCAGCAGTTTATCGTCCAGCGGGAGCGGGGGGGTGGAAAAGACCCAGTACTTC
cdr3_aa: CASSLSSSGSGGVEKTQYF

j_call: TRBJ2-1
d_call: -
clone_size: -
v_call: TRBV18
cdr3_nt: TGTGCCAGCTCACTAACCTCCGATGAGCAGTTCTTC
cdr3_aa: CASSLTSDEQFF

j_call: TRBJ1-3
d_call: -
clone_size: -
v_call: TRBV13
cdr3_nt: TGTGCCAGCAGCCCAGGACCCGGGGCTGGAAACACCATATATTTT
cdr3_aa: CASSPGPGAGNTIYF

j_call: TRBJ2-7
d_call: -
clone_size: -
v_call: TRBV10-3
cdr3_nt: TGTGCCATCAGTGAATACAGTAATACCTACGAGCAGTACTTC
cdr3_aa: CAISEYSNTYEQYF

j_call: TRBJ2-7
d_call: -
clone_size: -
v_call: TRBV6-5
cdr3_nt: TGTGCCAGCAGTTACTCAGACAGCATCTCCTACGAGCAGTACTTC
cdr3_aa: CASSYSDSISYEQYF

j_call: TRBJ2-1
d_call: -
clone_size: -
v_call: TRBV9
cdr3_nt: TGTGCCAGCAGCGGCATAGCGTATGAGCAGTTCTTC
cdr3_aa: CASSGIAYEQFF

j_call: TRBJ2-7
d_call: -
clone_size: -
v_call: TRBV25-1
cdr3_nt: TGTGCCAGCAGTGTAGGACAATCCTACGAGCAGTACTTC
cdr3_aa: CASSVGQSYEQYF

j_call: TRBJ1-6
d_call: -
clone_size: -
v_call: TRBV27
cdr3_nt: TGTGCCAGCGCTCAGGGGCTCCAACTACATTCACCCCTCCACTTT
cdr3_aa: CASAQGLQLHSPLHF

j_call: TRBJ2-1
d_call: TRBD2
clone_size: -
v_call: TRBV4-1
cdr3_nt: TGCGCCAGCAGCCGAGCGACTAGCGGGATACCCTACAATGAGCAGTTCTTC
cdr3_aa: CASSRATSGIPYNEQFF

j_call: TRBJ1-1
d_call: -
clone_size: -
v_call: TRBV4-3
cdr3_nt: TGCGCCAGCAGCCAAGATCCGCGGCTGCCGCTGAACACTGAAGCTTTCTTT
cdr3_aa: CASSQDPRLPLNTEAFF

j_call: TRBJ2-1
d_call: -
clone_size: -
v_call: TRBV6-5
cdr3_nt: TGTGCCAGCAGTCCGTCTAATACGATCTACAATGAGCAGTTCTTC
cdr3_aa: CASSPSNTIYNEQFF

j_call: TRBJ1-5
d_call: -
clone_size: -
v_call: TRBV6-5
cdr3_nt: TGTGCCAGCAGTTACTTTCAAAATCAGCCCCAGCATTTT
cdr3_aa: CASSYFQNQPQHF

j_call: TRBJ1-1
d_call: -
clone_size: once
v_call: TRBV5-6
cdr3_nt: TGTGCCAGCAGCCCATGGACAGCCCTGGGCACTGAAGCTTTCTTT
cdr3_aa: CASSPWTALGTEAFF

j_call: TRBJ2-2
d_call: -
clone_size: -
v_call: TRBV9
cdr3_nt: TGTGCCAGCAGCCCGGACTATTTCCGGGAGCTGTTTTTT
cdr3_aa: CASSPDYFRELFF

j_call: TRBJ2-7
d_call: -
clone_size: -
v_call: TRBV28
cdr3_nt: TGTGCCAGCAGTTTTGGGACGTACGCCTACGAGCAGTACTTC
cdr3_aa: CASSFGTYAYEQYF

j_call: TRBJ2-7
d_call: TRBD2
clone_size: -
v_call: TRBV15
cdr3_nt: TGTGCCACCAGCAGGAGTACTAGCGCCTCCTACGAGCAGTACTTC
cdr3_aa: CATSRSTSASYEQYF

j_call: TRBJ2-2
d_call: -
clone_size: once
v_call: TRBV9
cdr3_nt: TGTGCCAGCAGCCACGGCAGCGGCACCGGGGAGCTGTTTTTT
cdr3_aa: CASSHGSGTGELFF

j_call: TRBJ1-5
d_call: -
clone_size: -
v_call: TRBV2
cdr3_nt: TGTGCCAGCACGTGGGGCAGGAGGGATCGTAATCAGCCCCAGCATTTT
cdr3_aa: CASTWGRRDRNQPQHF

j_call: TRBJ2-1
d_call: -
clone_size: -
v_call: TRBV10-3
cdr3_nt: TGTGCCATCAGTGGCCGGAATACAGGTATAATTACCTACAATGAGCAGTTCTTC
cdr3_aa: CAISGRNTGIITYNEQFF

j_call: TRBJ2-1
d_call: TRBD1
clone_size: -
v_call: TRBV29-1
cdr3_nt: TGCAGCGTTAAAACAGGGGGTTCCCCATATGAGCAGTTCTTC
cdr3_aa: CSVKTGGSPYEQFF

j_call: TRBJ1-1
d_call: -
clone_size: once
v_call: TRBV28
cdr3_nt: TGTGCCAGCAGTTTTCCACTTTACCCCATGAACACTGAAGCTTTCTTT
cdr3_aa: CASSFPLYPMNTEAFF

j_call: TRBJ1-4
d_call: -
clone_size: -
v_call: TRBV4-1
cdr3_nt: TGCGCCAGCAGCCTGAACAGAGAAAAACTGTTTTTT
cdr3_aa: CASSLNREKLFF